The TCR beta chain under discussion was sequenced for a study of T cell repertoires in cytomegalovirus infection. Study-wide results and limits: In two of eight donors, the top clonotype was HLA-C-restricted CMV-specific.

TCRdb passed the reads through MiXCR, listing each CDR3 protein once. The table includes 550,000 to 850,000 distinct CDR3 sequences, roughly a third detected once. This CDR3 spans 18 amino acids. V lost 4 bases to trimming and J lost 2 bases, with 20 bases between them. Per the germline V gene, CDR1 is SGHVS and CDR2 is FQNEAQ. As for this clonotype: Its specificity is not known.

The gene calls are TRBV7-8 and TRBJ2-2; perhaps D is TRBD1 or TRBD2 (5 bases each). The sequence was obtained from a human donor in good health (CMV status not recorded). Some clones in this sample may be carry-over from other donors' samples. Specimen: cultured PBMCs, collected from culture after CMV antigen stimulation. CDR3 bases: TGTGCCAGCAGCTCTAGGAGTATAGCGCGGACAAACACCGGGGAGCTGTTTTTT. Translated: CASSSRSIARTNTGELFF.